Sequencing of this TCR beta chain was carried out in a study of CD8+ T cells in alopecia areata. Extracted RNA was reverse transcribed, and the resulting cDNA served as sequencing template. Assay used: immunoSEQ multiplex PCR; TCRdb lists only in-frame clones, some missing. The repertoire holds some 200,000 clones, approximately 57% seen once, with 1.6% in the top ten. In regard to this clone: Its target is unknown.

This CDR3 comprises 14 residues. V lost 7 bases and J 4 bases, leaving 15 bases between the germline ends. Germline CDR1 and CDR2: SGHTA and FQGTGA. The treatment was: oral pan-JAK inhibitor, 5-10 mg twice daily. Those with alopecia areata gave lesional scalp punch biopsies and peripheral blood. Both CD4+ and CD8+ T cells were separated by sorting PBMCs. General study points: Lesional scalp exceeded normal scalp in clonality, especially in alopecia totalis/universalis. Resident alphabeta T cells of normal skin are also sequenced in scalp samples.

The sample consisted of CD4+ T cells sorted from blood, taken at week 4, from a patient treated with tofacitinib. This clonotype was sampled from a human donor with alopecia areata. This chain joins TRBV7-3 and TRBJ2-3; D is undetermined. CDR3 residues: CASKYSFGADTQYF. The CDR3 coding sequence is TGTGCCAGCAAATATTCCTTTGGCGCAGATACGCAGTATTTT.